One and the same sample provided the 3 T cell receptor beta chains below, sequenced in a study of metastatic and nonmetastatic thyroid tumors. The entire patient cohort was treatment-naive prior to thyroid surgery. TCRdb used MiXCR to call clones anew from the PCR reads. The sample has 30,000 to 40,000 clones, around 23% seen once; the top ten hold 3%. The sequencing sample was made of tumor tissue. Receptors were obtained from a male donor with papillary thyroid cancer or a benign thyroid nodule (not recorded which). Some clones in this sample may be carry-over from other donors' samples.

In this sample, this clone turned up many times. The J gene is TRBJ1-1, the V gene TRBV6-1; 9 bases are shared with TRBD1. V shed 5 bases, J shed 3 bases, and the junction held 7 bases outside the gene matches. This CDR3 is 15 amino acids long. Germline CDR1 MNHNS, CDR2 SASEGT. The CDR3 loop reads CASSFHRDRDTEAFF. The CDR3 DNA follows: TGTGCCAGCAGTTTCCACCGGGACAGGGACACTGAAGCTTTCTTT.

In its sample, this clone was seen a few times. The chain couples TRBV6-2 or TRBV6-3 to TRBJ2-1; 7 bases align to TRBD2. CDR1 is MNHEY and CDR2 is SVGEGT in the germline V gene. The CDR3 is 14 residues long. Trimming took 6 bases from V and 0 from J; bases not matched to a gene: 2. The CDR3 here is CASRGGGSYNEQFF. CDR3 DNA: TGTGCCAGCAGGGGCGGGGGCTCCTACAATGAGCAGTTCTTC.

This clone was detected ten times or more. The chain employs TRBV4-1 and TRBJ2-3; possible D gene TRBD2, 5 bases. Germline V gene sequence: CDR1 MGHRA, CDR2 YSYEKL. This CDR3 spans 16 amino acids. V was clipped by 0 bases and J by 2 bases, with 12 bases between them. The chain's CDR3 is CASSQENPGITDTQYF. The CDR3 nucleotides are TGCGCCAGCAGCCAAGAGAACCCGGGGATCACAGATACGCAGTATTTT.